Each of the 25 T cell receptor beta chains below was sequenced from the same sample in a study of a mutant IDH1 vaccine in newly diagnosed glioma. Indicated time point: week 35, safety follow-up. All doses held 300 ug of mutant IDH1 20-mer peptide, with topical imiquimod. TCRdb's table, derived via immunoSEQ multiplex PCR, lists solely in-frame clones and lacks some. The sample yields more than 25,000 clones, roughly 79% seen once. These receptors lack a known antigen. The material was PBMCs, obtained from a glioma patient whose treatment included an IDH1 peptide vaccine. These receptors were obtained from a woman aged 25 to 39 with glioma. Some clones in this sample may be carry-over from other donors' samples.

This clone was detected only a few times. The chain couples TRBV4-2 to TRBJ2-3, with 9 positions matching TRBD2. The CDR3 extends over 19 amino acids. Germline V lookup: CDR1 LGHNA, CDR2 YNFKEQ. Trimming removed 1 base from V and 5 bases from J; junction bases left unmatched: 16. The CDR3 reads CASSQAWSSGSGRGDTQYF. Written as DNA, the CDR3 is TGTGCCAGCAGCCAAGCGTGGAGTAGCGGGAGTGGACGTGGAGATACGCAGTATTTT.

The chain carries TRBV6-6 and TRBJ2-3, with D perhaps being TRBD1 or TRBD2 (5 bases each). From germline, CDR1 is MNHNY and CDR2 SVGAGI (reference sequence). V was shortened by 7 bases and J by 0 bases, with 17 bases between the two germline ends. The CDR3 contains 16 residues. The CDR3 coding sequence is TGTGCCAGCACCGCAGGAGGACACCAGAGCACAGATACGCAGTATTTT. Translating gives CASTAGGHQSTDTQYF.

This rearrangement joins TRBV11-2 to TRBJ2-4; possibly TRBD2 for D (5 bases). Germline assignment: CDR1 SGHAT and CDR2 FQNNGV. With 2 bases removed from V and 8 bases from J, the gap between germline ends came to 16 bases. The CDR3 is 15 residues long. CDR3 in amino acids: CASSLRARGRDIQYF. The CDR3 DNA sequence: TGTGCCAGCAGCTTAAGGGCCCGGGGTAGGGACATTCAGTACTTC.

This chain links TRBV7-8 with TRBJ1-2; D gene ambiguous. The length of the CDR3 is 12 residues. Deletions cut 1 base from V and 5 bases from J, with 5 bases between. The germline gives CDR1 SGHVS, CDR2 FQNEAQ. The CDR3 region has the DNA TGTGCCAGCAGCTTAGAGGGATATGGCTACACCTTC. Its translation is CASSLEGYGYTF. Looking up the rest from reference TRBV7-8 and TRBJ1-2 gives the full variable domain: GAGVSQSPRYKVAKRGQDVALRCDPISGHVSLFWYQQALGQGPEFLTYFQNEAQLDKSGLPSDRFFAERPEGSVSTLKIQRTQQEDSAVYLCASSLEGYGYTFGSGTRLTVV.

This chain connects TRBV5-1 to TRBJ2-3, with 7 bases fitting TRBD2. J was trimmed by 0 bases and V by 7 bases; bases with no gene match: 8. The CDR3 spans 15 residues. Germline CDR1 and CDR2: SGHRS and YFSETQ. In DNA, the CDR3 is TGCGCCAGCTACATAGGGACTATCAGCACAGATACGCAGTATTTT. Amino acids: CASYIGTISTDTQYF.

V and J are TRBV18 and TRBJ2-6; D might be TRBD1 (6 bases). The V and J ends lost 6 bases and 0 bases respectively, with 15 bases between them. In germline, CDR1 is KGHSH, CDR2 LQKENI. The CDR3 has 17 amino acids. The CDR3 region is CASSPGHRSSGANVLTF. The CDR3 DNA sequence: TGTGCCAGCTCCCCGGGACATAGGAGCTCTGGGGCCAACGTCCTGACTTTC.

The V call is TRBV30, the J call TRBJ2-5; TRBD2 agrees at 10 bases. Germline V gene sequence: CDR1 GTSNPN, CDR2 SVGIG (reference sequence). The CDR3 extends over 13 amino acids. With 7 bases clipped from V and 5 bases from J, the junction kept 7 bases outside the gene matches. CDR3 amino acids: CALLAGRGETQYF. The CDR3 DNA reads TGTGCCTTACTAGCGGGACGCGGGGAGACCCAGTACTTC. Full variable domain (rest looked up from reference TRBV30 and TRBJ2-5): SQTIHQWPATLVQPVGSPLSLECTVEGTSNPNLYWYRQAAGRGLQLLFYSVGIGQISSEVPQNLSASRPQDRQFILSSKKLLLSDSGFYLCALLAGRGETQYFGPGTRLLVL.

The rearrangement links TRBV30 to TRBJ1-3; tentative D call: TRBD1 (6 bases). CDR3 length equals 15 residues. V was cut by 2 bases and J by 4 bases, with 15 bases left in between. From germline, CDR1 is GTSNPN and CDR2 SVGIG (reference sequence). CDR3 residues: CAWSLQGSAGNTIYF. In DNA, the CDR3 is TGTGCCTGGAGTTTGCAGGGGTCAGCGGGAAACACCATATATTTT.

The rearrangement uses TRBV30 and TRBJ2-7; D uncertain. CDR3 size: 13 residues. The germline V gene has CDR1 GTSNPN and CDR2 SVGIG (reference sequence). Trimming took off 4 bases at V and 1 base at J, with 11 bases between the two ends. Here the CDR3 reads CAWTKDKSYEQYF. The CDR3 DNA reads TGTGCCTGGACAAAAGACAAGTCCTACGAGCAGTACTTC.

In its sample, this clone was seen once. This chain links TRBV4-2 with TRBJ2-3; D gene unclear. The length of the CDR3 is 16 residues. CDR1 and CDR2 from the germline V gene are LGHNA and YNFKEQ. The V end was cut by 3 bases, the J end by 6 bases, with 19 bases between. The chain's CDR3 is CASSHPDSEISDTQYF. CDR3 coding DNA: TGTGCCAGCAGCCATCCTGACTCAGAAATATCGGATACGCAGTATTTT.

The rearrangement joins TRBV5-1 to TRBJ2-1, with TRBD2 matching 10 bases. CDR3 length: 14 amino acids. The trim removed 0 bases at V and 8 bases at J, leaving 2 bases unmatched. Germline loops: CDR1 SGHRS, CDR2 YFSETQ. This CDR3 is CASSLASGSDEQFF. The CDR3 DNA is TGCGCCAGCAGCTTGGCTAGCGGGAGCGATGAGCAGTTCTTC.

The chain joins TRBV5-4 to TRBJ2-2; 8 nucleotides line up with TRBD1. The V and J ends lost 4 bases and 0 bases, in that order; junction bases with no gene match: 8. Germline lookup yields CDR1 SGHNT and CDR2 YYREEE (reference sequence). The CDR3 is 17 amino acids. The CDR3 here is CASSPPGQASNTGELFF. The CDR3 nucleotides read TGTGCCAGCAGCCCCCCGGGACAGGCCTCGAACACCGGGGAGCTGTTTTTT.

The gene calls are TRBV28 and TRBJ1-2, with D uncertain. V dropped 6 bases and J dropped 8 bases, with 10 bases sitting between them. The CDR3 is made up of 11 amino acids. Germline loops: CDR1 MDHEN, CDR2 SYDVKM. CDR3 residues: CASSRTAGYTF. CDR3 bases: TGTGCCAGCAGCAGGACGGCAGGCTACACCTTC.

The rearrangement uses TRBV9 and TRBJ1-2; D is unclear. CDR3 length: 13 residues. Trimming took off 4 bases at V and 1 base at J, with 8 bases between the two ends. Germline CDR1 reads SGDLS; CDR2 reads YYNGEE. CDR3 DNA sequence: TGTGCCAGCAGCCCATTCGTTAACTATGGCTACACCTTC. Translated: CASSPFVNYGYTF. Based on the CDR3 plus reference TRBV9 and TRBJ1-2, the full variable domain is DSGVTQTPKHLITATGQRVTLRCSPRSGDLSVYWYQQSLDQGLQFLIQYYNGEERAKGNILERFSAQQFPDLHSELNLSSLELGDSALYFCASSPFVNYGYTFGSGTRLTVV.

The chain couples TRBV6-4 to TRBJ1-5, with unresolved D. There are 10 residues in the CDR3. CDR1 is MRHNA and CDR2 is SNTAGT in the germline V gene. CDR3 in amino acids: CSRGNQPQHF. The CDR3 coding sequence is TGTTCCCGCGGCAATCAGCCCCAGCATTTT.

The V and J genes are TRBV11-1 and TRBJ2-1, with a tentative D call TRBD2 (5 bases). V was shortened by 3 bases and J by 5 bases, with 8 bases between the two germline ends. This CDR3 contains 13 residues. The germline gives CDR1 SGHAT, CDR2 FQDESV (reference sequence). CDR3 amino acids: CASSFSVDNEQFF. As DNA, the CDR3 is TGTGCCAGCAGCTTTAGCGTGGACAATGAGCAGTTCTTC.

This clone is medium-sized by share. The CDR3 protein is CASSFLVVAEAFF. DNA for the CDR3: TGTGCCAGCAGCTTCTTGGTGGTCGCTGAAGCTTTCTTT. The gene calls are TRBV7-2 and TRBJ1-1; no definite D call. Per the germline V gene, CDR1 is SGHTA and CDR2 is FQGNSA. This CDR3 is 13 amino acids long. Trimming removed 3 bases at V and 6 bases at J, with 11 bases between. Complete variable domain (other parts from reference TRBV7-2 and TRBJ1-1): GAGVSQSPSNKVTEKGKDVELRCDPISGHTALYWYRQSLGQGLEFLIYFQGNSAPDKSGLPSDRFSAERTGGSVSTLTIQRTQQEDSAVYLCASSFLVVAEAFFGQGTRLTVV.

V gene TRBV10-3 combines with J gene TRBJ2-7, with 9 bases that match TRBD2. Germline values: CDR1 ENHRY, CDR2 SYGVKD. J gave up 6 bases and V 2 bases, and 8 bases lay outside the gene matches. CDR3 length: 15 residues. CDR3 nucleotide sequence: TGTGCCATCAGTGAGCGGGGTAGCGGGAGTGCCGAGCAGTACTTC. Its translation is CAISERGSGSAEQYF.

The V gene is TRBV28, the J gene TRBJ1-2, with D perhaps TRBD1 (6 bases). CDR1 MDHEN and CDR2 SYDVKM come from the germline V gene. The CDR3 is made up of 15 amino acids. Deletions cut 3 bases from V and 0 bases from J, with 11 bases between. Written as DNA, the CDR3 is TGTGCCAGCAGTTTCTTCAGGGGAGCTAACTATGGCTACACCTTC. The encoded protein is CASSFFRGANYGYTF.

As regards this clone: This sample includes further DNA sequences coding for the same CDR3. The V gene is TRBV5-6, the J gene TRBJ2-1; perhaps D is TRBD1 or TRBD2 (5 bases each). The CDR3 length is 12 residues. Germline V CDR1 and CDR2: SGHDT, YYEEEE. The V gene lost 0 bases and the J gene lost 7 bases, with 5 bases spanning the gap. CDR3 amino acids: CASSLGGNEQFF. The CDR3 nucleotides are TGTGCCAGCAGCTTGGGGGGGAATGAGCAGTTCTTC.

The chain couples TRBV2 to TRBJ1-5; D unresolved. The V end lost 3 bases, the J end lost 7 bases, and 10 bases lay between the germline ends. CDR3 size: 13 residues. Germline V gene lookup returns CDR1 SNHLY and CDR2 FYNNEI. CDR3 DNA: TGTGCCAGCAGTGACCCCAGCGAGCAGCCCCAGCATTTT. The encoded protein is CASSDPSEQPQHF.

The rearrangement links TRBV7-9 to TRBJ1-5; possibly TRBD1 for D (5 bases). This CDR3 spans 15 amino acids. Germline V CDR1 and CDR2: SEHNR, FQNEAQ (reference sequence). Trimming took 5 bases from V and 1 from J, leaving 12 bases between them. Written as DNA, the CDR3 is TGTGCCAGCAGCGAATGGGGCGGGAGCAATCAGCCCCAGCATTTT. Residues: CASSEWGGSNQPQHF.

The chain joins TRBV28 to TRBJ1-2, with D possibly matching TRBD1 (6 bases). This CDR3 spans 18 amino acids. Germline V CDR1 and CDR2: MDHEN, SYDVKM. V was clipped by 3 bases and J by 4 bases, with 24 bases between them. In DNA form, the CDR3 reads TGTGCCAGCAGTTTCAGAACCTCCAGGGTCCTCAGGGGCTATGGCTACACCTTC. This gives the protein CASSFRTSRVLRGYGYTF.

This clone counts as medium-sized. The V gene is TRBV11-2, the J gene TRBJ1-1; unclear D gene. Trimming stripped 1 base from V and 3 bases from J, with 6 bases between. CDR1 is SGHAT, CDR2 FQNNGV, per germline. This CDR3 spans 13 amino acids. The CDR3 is CASSLGTYTEAFF. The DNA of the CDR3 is TGTGCCAGCAGCTTAGGAACTTACACTGAAGCTTTCTTT.

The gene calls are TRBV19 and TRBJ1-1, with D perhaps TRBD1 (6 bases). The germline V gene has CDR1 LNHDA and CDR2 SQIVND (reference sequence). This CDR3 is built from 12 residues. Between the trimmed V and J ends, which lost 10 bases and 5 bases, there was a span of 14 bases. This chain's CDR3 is CATSQGGTEAFF. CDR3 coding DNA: TGTGCCACCTCACAGGGAGGTACTGAAGCTTTCTTT. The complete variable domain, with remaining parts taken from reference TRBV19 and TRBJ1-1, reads DGGITQSPKYLFRKEGQNVTLSCEQNLNHDAMYWYRQDPGQGLRLIYYSQIVNDFQKGDIAEGYSVSREKKESFPLTVTSAQKNPTAFYLCATSQGGTEAFFGQGTRLTVV.